A single sample is the source of the 10 T cell receptor beta chains below, sequenced in a study of blood T cell repertoires in COVID-19. The assay was immunoSEQ multiplex PCR, and TCRdb's table has in-frame clones only and misses some. The sample has roughly 440,000 clones; about 87% are singletons. Source material: peripheral blood. These receptors were taken from a woman aged 50 to 65 with COVID-19, enrolled during active disease.

The chain couples TRBV30 to TRBJ1-6; D gene unclear. This CDR3 region has 15 residues. V was trimmed by 1 base and J by 7 bases, leaving 14 bases between them. Germline CDR1 and CDR2: GTSNPN and SVGIG (reference sequence). The CDR3 DNA follows: TGTGCCTGGAGTGATGACTTGGGAGGGAATTCACCCCTCCACTTT. This gives the protein CAWSDDLGGNSPLHF.

The J gene is TRBJ1-4, the V gene TRBV12-5; D is perhaps TRBD1 (6 bases). The ends were cut back, 3 bases at V and 10 bases at J, with 12 bases in the middle. CDR3 length: 13 residues. Germline V gene lookup returns CDR1 LGHNT and CDR2 FRNRAP. The CDR3 DNA follows: TGTGCTAGTGGTTTAGAACAGGGTACAAAACTGTTTTTT. It specifies CASGLEQGTKLFF.

The genes are TRBV5-6 and TRBJ1-4; D gene unclear. The germline CDR1 and CDR2 sequences are SGHDT and YYEEEE. The CDR3 has 15 amino acids. V lost 0 bases to trimming and J lost 8 bases, with 14 bases between them. This CDR3 reads CASSLAVQSGEKLFF. DNA for the CDR3: TGTGCCAGCAGCTTGGCCGTCCAAAGCGGCGAAAAACTGTTTTTT.

The CDR3 spells CASSEARIANYGYTF. Written as DNA, the CDR3 is TGTGCCAGCAGTGAAGCAAGGATAGCCAACTATGGCTACACCTTC. V is TRBV6-1 and J is TRBJ1-2; D ambiguous. CDR1 is MNHNS, CDR2 SASEGT, per germline. The V and J ends lost 0 bases and 2 bases respectively, with 10 bases between them. The CDR3 runs to 15 residues.

The V and J genes are TRBV9 and TRBJ1-5; possible D gene TRBD1, 5 bases. The germline CDR1 and CDR2 sequences are SGDLS and YYNGEE. The CDR3 has 13 amino acids. V lost 3 bases to trimming and J lost 7 bases, with 11 bases between them. The CDR3 coding sequence is TGTGCCAGCAGCGCTGCGGGGGGGCAGCCCCAGCATTTT. Translating it yields CASSAAGGQPQHF.

The chain recombines TRBV30 with TRBJ2-7, with unresolved D. The CDR3 length is 12 residues. V was clipped by 0 bases and J by 7 bases, with 10 bases between them. Germline V gene data show CDR1 as GTSNPN and CDR2 as SVGIG (reference sequence). The CDR3 DNA is TGTGCCTGGAGTGTACAGTCCTGGGAGCAGTACTTC. Translating it yields CAWSVQSWEQYF.

This chain joins TRBV7-3 and TRBJ1-2; the match to TRBD1 covers 10 bases. CDR3 length: 14 amino acids. V shed 5 bases, J shed 6 bases, and the junction held 6 bases outside the gene matches. Germline V gene sequence: CDR1 SGHTA, CDR2 FQGTGA. CDR3 region: CASSPTGGADGYTF. In DNA, the CDR3 is TGTGCCAGCAGCCCGACAGGGGGCGCGGATGGCTACACCTTC.

This rearrangement joins TRBV5-6 to TRBJ1-6, with TRBD1 matching over 7 bases. V trimming: 4 bases; J trimming: 12 bases; junction bases outside the gene matches: 13. Germline V gene data show CDR1 as SGHDT and CDR2 as YYEEEE. This CDR3 comprises 15 residues. CDR3 protein: CASSLTDRPIVPLHF. The DNA of the CDR3 is TGTGCCAGCAGCCTGACGGACAGGCCTATTGTACCCCTCCACTTT.

The chain couples TRBV3-1 (or the pseudogene TRBV3-2) to TRBJ1-6; D might be TRBD1 (5 bases). This CDR3 contains 14 residues. The V end lost 4 bases, the J end lost 5 bases, and 9 bases lay between the germline ends. CDR1 and CDR2 from the germline V gene are LGHDT and YNNKEL (reference sequence). Here the CDR3 reads CASSPQANNSPLHF. CDR3 in DNA: TGTGCCAGCAGCCCACAGGCAAATAATTCACCCCTCCACTTT.

The chain combines TRBV9 with TRBJ1-4, with D unclear. The CDR3 has 13 residues. Germline V gene sequence: CDR1 SGDLS, CDR2 YYNGEE. Trimming stripped 0 bases from V and 5 bases from J, with 5 bases between. The CDR3 here is CASSVDSNEKLFF. CDR3 in DNA: TGTGCCAGCAGCGTAGACAGCAATGAAAAACTGTTTTTT.